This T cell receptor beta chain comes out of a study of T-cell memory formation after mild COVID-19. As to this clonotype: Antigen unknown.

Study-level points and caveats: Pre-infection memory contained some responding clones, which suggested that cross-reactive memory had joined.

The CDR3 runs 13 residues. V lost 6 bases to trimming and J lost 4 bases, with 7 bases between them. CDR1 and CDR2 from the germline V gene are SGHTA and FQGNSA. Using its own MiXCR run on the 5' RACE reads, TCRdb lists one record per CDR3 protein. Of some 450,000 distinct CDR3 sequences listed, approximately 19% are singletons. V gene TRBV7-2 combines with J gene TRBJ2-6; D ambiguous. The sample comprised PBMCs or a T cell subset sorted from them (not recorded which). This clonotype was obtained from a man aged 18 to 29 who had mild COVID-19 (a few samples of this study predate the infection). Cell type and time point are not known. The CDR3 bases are TGTGCCAGCAGTCCCTGGGGGGCCAACGTCCTGACTTTC. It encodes CASSPWGANVLTF.